This T cell receptor beta chain was recovered during a study of T cells after yellow fever vaccination. Broader study findings: Only a minor proportion of clonotypes was detected across both CD4 and CD8 compartments.

Turning to this clonotype: Its specificity is unknown.

TCRdb re-called the 5' RACE reads with MiXCR, one entry per CDR3 protein. This table holds approximately 550,000 distinct CDR3 sequences, about a fifth found once. Per germline, CDR1 SNHLY and CDR2 FYNNEI. The J segment lost 1 base and the V segment lost 10 bases, leaving 6 bases of the junction unmatched. The CDR3 consists of 13 residues. The chain couples TRBV2 to TRBJ2-7; TRBD2 aligns across 8 bases. The specimen was PBMCs, collected 15 days after the yellow fever booster vaccination. This clonotype was obtained from a young man who received the YFV17D yellow fever vaccine. The CDR3 sequence: CAILSGTSYEQYF. CDR3 DNA: TGTGCCATACTTAGCGGGACTTCCTACGAGCAGTACTTC.